A few counts support the clone carrying this TCR beta chain. Its antigen remains unknown. The data stem from a study of CD8 T cells in ankylosing spondylitis. The study's findings and limits: Existing reports had already noted some motif variants in reactive arthritis synovial fluid and blood. Apparently characteristic of ankylosing spondylitis blood was a TCR beta motif (eight highly homologous variants). In ankylosing spondylitis patients, matched synovial fluid reportedly showed significant enrichment of disease-linked clones.

Losses at the gene ends were 0 bases for V and 3 bases for J; bases not matched to a gene: 8. Germline lookup yields CDR1 SGHNT and CDR2 YYREEE (reference sequence). The CDR3 runs 16 residues. MiXCR, applied by TCRdb to the 5' RACE reads, yields one record per CDR3 protein. The table lists a few hundred thousand distinct CDR3 sequences, roughly 8% of them singletons. Sequencing used blood, either unsorted or a sorted T cell fraction (not recorded which). This receptor was identified in a male donor with ankylosing spondylitis. The chain joins TRBV5-4 to TRBJ2-7; 8 bases fit TRBD2. Here the CDR3 DNA reads TGTGCCAGCAGCTTGGGTGCGGGAGGTATGGACTACGAGCAGTACTTC. This encodes CASSLGAGGMDYEQYF.